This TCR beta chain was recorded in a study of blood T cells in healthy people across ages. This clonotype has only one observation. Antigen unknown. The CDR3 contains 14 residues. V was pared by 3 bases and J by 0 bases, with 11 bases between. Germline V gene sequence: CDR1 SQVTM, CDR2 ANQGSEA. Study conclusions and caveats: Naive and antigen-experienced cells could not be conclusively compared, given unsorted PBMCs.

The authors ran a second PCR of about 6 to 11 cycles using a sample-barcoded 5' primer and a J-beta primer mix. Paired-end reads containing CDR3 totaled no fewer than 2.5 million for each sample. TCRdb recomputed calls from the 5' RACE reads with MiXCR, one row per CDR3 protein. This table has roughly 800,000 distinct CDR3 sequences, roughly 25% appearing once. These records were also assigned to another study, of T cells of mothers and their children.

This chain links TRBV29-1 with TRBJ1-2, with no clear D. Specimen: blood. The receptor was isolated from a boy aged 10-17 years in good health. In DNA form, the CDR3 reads TGCAGCGTTGATGCTGATCCAGCTAACTATGGCTACACCTTC. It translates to CSVDADPANYGYTF.